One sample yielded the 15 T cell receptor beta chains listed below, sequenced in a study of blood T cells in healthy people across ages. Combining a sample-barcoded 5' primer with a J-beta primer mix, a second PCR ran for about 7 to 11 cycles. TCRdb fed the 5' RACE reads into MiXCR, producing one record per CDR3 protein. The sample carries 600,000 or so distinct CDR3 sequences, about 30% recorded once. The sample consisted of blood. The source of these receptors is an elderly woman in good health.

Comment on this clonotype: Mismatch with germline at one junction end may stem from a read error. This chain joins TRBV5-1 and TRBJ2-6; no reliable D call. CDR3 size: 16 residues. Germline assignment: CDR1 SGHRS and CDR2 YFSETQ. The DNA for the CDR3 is TGCGCCAGCAGCTTGGGAGGCAGCTCTGGGACCAACGTCCTGACTTTC. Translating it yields CASSLGGSSGTNVLTF.

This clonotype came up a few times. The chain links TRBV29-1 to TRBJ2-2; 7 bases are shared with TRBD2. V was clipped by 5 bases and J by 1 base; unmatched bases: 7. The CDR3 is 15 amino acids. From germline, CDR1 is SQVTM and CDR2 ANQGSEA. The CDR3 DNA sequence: TGCAGCGTTCGGGATGGGGGGGTGAACACCGGGGAGCTGTTTTTT. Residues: CSVRDGGVNTGELFF.

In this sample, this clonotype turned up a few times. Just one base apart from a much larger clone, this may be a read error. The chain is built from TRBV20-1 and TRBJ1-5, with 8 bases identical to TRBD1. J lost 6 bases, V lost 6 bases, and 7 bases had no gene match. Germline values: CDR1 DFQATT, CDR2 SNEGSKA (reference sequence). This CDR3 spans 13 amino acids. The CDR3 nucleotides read TGCAGTGCCCAGACAGGGGAGTGTCAGCCCCAGCATTTT. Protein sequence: CSAQTGECQPQHF.

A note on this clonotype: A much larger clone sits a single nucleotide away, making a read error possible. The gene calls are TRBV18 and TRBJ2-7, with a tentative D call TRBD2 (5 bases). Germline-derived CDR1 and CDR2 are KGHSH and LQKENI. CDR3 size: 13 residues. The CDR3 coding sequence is TGTGCCAGCTCACCCTCGAGGGATTACGAGAAGTACTTC. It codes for CASSPSRDYEKYF.

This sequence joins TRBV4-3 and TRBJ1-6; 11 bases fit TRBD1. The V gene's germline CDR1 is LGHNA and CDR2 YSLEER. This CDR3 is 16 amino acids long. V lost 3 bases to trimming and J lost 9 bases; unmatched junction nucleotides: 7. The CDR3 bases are TGCGCCAGCAGCCAGGGCCCCGGGACAGGGGGTTCACCCCTCCACTTT. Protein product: CASSQGPGTGGSPLHF.

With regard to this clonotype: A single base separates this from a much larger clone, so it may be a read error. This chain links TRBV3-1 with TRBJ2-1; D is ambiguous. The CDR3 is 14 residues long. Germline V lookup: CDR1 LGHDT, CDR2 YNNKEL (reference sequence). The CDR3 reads CASSLRTSNNEQFF. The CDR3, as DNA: TGTGCCAGCAGCCTAAGGACCTCCAACAATGAGCAGTTCTTC.

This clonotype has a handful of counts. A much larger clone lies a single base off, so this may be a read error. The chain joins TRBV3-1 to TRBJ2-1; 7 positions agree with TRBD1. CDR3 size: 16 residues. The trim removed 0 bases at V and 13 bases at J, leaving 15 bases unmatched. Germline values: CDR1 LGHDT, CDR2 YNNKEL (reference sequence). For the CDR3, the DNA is TGTGCCAGCAGCCAAGAATCGGAGACAGGGAAGAAGACCCAGTTCTTC. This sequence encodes CASSQESETGKKTQFF.

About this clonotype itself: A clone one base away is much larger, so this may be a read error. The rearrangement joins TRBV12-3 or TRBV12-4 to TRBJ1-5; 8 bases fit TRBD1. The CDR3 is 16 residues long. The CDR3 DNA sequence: TGTGCCAGCAGTATGGACAGGGTCTATAGCAATCTGCCCCAGCATTTT. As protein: CASSMDRVYSNLPQHF.

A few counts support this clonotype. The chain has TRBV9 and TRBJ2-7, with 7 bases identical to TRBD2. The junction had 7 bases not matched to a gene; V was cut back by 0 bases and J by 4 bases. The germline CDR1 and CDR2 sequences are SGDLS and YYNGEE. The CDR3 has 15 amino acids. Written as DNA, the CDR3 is TGTGCCAGCAGCGTAGGTGGGAGGGGACGGTACGAGCAGTACTTC. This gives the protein CASSVGGRGRYEQYF.

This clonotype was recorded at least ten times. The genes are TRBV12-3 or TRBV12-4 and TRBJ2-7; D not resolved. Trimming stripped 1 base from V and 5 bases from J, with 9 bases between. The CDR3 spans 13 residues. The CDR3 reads CASSLVLGNEQYF. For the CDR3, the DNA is TGTGCCAGCAGTTTAGTATTGGGGAACGAGCAGTACTTC.

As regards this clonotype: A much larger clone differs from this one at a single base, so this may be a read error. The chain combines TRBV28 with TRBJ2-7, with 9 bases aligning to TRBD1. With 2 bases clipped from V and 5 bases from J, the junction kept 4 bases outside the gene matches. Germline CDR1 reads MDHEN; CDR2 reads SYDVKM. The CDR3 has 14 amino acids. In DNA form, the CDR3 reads TGTGCCAGCAGTTTAGGGACAGGGTGGCACGAGCAGTACTTC. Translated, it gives CASSLGTGWHEQYF.

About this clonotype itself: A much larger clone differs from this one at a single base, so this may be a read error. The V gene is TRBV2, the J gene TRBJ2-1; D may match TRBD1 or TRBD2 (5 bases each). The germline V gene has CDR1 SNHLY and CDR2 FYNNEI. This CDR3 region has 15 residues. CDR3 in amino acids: CASRPGRSSHNEQFF. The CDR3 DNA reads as TGTGCCAGCAGACCAGGGAGATCCTCCCACAATGAGCAGTTCTTC.

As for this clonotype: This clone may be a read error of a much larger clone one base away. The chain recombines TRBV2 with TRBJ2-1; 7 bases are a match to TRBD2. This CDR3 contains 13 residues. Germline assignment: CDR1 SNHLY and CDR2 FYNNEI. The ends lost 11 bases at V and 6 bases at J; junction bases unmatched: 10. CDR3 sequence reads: CADHAGLLNEQFF. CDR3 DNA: TGTGCCGACCACGCGGGACTACTCAATGAGCAGTTCTTC.

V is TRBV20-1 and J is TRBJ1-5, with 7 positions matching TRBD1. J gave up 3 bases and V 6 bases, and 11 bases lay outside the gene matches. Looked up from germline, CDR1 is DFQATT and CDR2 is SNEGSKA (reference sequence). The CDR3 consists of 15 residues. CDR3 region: CSANDRDGFNQPQHF. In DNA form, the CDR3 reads TGCAGTGCCAACGACAGGGATGGGTTCAATCAGCCCCAGCATTTT.

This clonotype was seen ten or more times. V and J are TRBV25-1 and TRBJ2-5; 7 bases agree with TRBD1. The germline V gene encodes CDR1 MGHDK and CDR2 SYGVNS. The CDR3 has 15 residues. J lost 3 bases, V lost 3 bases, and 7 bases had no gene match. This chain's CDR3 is CASSDLRTGEETQYF. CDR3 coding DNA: TGTGCCAGCAGTGACTTAAGGACAGGTGAAGAGACCCAGTACTTC.